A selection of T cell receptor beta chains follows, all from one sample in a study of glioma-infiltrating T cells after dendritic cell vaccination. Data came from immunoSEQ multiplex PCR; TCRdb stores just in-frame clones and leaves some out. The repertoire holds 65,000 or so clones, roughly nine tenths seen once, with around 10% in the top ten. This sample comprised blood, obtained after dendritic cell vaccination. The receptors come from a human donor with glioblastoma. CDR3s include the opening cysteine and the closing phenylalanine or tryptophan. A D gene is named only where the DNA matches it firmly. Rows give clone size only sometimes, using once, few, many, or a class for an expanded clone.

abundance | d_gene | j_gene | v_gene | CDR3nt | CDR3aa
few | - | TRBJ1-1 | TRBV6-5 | TGTGCCAGCTCGCAAGGGGATGTCGCTGAAGCTTTCTTT | CASSQGDVAEAFF
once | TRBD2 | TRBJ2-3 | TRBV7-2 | TGTGCCAGCAGCTTTCGTTTAGCGGGAGCGGGTGGGACAGATACGCAGTATTTT | CASSFRLAGAGGTDTQYF
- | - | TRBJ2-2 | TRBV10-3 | TGTGCCATCAGTGGGGGCAGGGTGTCCACCGGGGAGCTGTTTTTT | CAISGGRVSTGELFF
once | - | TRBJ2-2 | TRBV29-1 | TGCAGCGCGGCCCCCGGGAGCACCGGGGAGCTGTTTTTT | CSAAPGSTGELFF
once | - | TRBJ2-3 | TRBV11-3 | TGTGCCAGCAGGCCTCCGGGAGATACGCAGTATTTT | CASRPPGDTQYF
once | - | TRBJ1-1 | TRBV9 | TGTGCCAGCAGCGCCCTGAGGCAGGGAGGGAACACTGAAGCTTTCTTT | CASSALRQGGNTEAFF
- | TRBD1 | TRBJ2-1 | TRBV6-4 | TGTGCCAGCAGTGACTTGGGGACAGGTCTGTCAAATGAGCAGTTCTTC | CASSDLGTGLSNEQFF
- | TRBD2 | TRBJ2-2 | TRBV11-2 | TGTGCCAGCAGAACGACTAGCGGGAGGGACACCGGGGAGCTGTTTTTT | CASRTTSGRDTGELFF
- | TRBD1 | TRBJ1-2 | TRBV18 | TGTGCCAGCTCTCTAGAAAGGACAGGGGATGGCTACACCTTC | CASSLERTGDGYTF
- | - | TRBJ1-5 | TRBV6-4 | TGTGCCAGCAGTGAGTCCCGGGGTCAGCCCCAGCATTTT | CASSESRGQPQHF
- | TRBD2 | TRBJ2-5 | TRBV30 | TGTGCCTGCCATAGCGGGAGGAAACAAGAGACCCAGTACTTC | CACHSGRKQETQYF
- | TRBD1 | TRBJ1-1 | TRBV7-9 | TGTGCCAGCAGTCCAGGACAGGTTAACACTGAAGCTTTCTTT | CASSPGQVNTEAFF
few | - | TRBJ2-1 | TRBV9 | TGTGCCAGCAGCGTAGGAACGCTAGCAGGAAATGAGCAGTTCTTC | CASSVGTLAGNEQFF
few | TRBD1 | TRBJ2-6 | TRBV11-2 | TGTGCCAGCATCATAACAGGGGCTGGGGCCAACGTCCTGACTTTC | CASIITGAGANVLTF
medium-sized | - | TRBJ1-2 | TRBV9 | TGTGCCAGCAGCGTAGGACAGTTTTATGGCTACACCTTC | CASSVGQFYGYTF
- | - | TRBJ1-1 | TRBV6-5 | TGTGCCAGCACCGAGGCGACAGTAGGAACTGAAGCTTTCTTT | CASTEATVGTEAFF
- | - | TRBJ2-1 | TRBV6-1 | TGTGCCAGCAGTGAAGTGACGGGTGGGCAGTTCTTC | CASSEVTGGQFF
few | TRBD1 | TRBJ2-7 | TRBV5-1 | TGCGCCAGCAGCTTGGGACAGGGAAGCTACGAGCAGTACTTC | CASSLGQGSYEQYF
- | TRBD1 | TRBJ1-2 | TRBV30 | TGTGCCTGGGGGCCGGGACAGGGGGCGGGCTACACCTTC | CAWGPGQGAGYTF
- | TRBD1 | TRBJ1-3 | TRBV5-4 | TGTGCCAGCAGCTTGGCACGGGACAGCTCTGGAAACACCATATATTTT | CASSLARDSSGNTIYF
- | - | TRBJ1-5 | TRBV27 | TGTGCCAGCAGTTTATTCAAGGCGGACAATCAGCCCCAGCATTTT | CASSLFKADNQPQHF
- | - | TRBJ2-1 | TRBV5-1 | TGCGCCAGCACGTACTCCGCCTACAATGAGCAGTTCTTC | CASTYSAYNEQFF
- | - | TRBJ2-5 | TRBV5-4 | TGTGCCAGCAGCTTGGCGGGGAGCCAAGAGACCCAGTACTTC | CASSLAGSQETQYF
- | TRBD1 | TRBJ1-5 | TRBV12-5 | TGTGCTAGTGGGGGACAGGGGAGGCAGCCCCAGCATTTT | CASGGQGRQPQHF
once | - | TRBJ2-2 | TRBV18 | TGTGCCAGCTCACCCATCTCCGCAGCCGGGGAGCTGTTTTTT | CASSPISAAGELFF
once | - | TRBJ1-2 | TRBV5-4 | TGTGCCAGCAGCTTGGGTTACGAGACAGTTAACTATGGCTACACCTTC | CASSLGYETVNYGYTF
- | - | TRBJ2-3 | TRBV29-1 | TGCAGCGTCTCAGATTTACCTAGCACAGATACGCAGTATTTT | CSVSDLPSTDTQYF
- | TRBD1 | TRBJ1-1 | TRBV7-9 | TGTGCCAGCAGCCCCGGACAGGGGGAAACTGAAGCTTTCTTT | CASSPGQGETEAFF
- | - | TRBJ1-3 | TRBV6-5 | TGTGCCAGCAGTCGGACACCTCGGGGAAACACCATATATTTT | CASSRTPRGNTIYF
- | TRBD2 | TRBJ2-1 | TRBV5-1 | TGCGCCAGCAAGAGCGGGATGGGGTACAATGAGCAGTTCTTC | CASKSGMGYNEQFF
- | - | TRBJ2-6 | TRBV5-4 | TGTGCCAGCAGCTACCCCGGGGATGGGGCCAACGTCCTGACTTTC | CASSYPGDGANVLTF
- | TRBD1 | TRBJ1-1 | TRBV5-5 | TGTGCCAGCAGCTTGGAAACAGGGGCCCACACTGAAGCTTTCTTT | CASSLETGAHTEAFF
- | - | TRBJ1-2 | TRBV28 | TGTGCCAGCAGTTTAATGGCGGGGTCAAACTATGGCTACACCTTC | CASSLMAGSNYGYTF
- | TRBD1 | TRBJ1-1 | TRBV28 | TGTGCCAGCAGTCCGGACAGGGGTAGGTCTGAAGCTTTCTTT | CASSPDRGRSEAFF
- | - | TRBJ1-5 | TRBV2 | TGTGCCAGCAGGGTGGGCATTGAGCCCCAGCATTTT | CASRVGIEPQHF
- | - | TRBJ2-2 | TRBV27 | TGTGCCAGCAGTTTATCGAGAACAGTTAACACCGGGGAGCTGTTTTTT | CASSLSRTVNTGELFF
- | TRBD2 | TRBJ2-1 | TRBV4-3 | TGCGCCAGCAGCCAAGAAAGGCTAGCGGAGTACAATGAGCAGTTCTTC | CASSQERLAEYNEQFF
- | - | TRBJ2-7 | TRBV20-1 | TGCAGTGGGGACTACGAGCAGTACTTC | CSGDYEQYF
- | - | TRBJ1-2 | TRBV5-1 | TGCGCCAGCACCTTGGGGGGAGCTAACTATGGCTACACCTTC | CASTLGGANYGYTF
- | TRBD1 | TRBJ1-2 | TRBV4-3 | TGCGCCAGCAGCCTCGGACAGGGGGGAGATGGCTACACCTTC | CASSLGQGGDGYTF
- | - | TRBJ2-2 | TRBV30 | TGTGCCTGGAGTGTACGCGACACCGGGGAGCTGTTTTTT | CAWSVRDTGELFF
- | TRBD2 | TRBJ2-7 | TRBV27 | TGTGCCAGCACATCGATTGGGACTAGCGGGAGGTTGCCCTACGAGCAGTACTTC | CASTSIGTSGRLPYEQYF
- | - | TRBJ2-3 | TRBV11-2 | TGTGCCAGCAGCTTAGTCCGGGGAGGAGCAGATACGCAGTATTTT | CASSLVRGGADTQYF
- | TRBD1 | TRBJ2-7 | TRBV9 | TGTGCCAGCAGCGACCCGGGACAGGGCTACGAGCAGTACTTC | CASSDPGQGYEQYF
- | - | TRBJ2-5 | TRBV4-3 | TGCGCCAGCAGCCAAGATGAAGCCCAAGAGACCCAGTACTTC | CASSQDEAQETQYF
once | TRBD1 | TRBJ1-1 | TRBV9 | TGTGCCAGCAGCGTGACAGGGTCTCTTCGTGGCACTGAAGCTTTCTTT | CASSVTGSLRGTEAFF
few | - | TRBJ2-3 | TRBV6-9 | TGTGCCAGCAGCCCGATACAGGGATACACAGATACGCAGTATTTT | CASSPIQGYTDTQYF
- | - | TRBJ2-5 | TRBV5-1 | TGCGCCAGCAGCGCCTGGACAGACCTCCAAGAGACCCAGTACTTC | CASSAWTDLQETQYF
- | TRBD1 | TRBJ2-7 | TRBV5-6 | TGTGCCAGCAGCAGACAGGGAATTCCCTACGAGCAGTACTTC | CASSRQGIPYEQYF
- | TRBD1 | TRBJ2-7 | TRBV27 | TGTGCCAGCAGGGACCGGGACAGGGGCTACGAGCAGTACTTC | CASRDRDRGYEQYF
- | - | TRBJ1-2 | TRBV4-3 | TGCGCCAGCAGCCAAGATTCACAGTCTAACTATGGCTACACCTTC | CASSQDSQSNYGYTF
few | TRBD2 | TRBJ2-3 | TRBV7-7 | TGTGCCAGCAGCCCTAGCGGGCGGAATACGCAGTATTTT | CASSPSGRNTQYF
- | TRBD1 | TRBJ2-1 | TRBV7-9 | TGTGCCAGCAGCCCCCGGACAGGGGGCTACAATGAGCAGTTCTTC | CASSPRTGGYNEQFF
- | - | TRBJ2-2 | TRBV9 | TGTGCCAGCCGGCGGGGATCAAACACCGGGGAGCTGTTTTTT | CASRRGSNTGELFF
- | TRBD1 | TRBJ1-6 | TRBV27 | TGTGCCAGCAGCCGAATCGGTGGGACAGCATCCTATAATTCCCCCCTCCACTTT | CASSRIGGTASYNSPLHF
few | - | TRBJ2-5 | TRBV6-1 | TGTGCCAGCAGCTACGGCGGGGTAGGAGAGACCCAGTACTTC | CASSYGGVGETQYF
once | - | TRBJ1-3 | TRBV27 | TGTGCCAGCAGTTTGACCTACAGCTCTGGAAACACCATATATTTT | CASSLTYSSGNTIYF